The present entry profiles one T cell receptor (beta chain) with its context. The antigen remains undetermined. TCR beta libraries were built with iRepertoire HTBI primers and Arm-PCR of CDR3 regions. TCRdb re-called the multiplex PCR reads with MiXCR, one entry per CDR3 protein. The repertoire holds some 250,000 distinct CDR3 sequences, with roughly 21% as singletons. Time point of the sample: newly diagnosed GD, antithyroid drugs for less than 3 months. With RNA extracted from PBMCs as input, the TCR library was made. The data originate from a study of regulatory T cells in long-lasting Graves disease. Study as a whole: Under 3 months of antithyroid drugs had been taken by newly diagnosed Graves' patients.

Study-wide findings and caveats: Relative to new patients (roughly 950), persistent patients exhibited greater sharing of public clonotypes (2,741). Newly diagnosed Graves' patients had higher TCR diversity than persistent ones. Favoring TRBV28, TRBJ1-2 and TRBJ2-5 was a feature seen in persistent disease.

This CDR3 comprises 14 residues. The ends lost 5 bases at V and 6 bases at J; junction bases unmatched: 9. Germline values: CDR1 LGHNA, CDR2 YSLEER. The TCR comes from a female donor with Graves disease. Sequences were derived from peripheral blood mononuclear cells (PBMCs), sampled at new diagnosis, from a patient treated with antithyroid drugs. The chain has TRBV4-3 and TRBJ1-2, with 7 bases matching TRBD1. This CDR3 reads CASSKQGNNHGYTF. CDR3 bases: TGCGCCAGCAGCAAACAGGGGAATAATCATGGCTACACCTTC.